The sequence of this TCR beta chain was determined in a study of T-cell reconstitution after alpha-beta-depleted transplantation in children. Findings of the study overall: After transplant, high TCRbeta diversity at day 60 in some patients arose from surviving recipient T cells and thymic progenitors. Reported findings indicate that, about two months after transplant, alpha-beta T cells came from several hundred expanded clones, which were derived from non-depleted graft cells. T-cell counts and diversity at one year following transplant were attributed mainly to newly produced T cells.

A library of TCRbeta sequences, prepared with unique molecular identifiers, was generated. TCRdb independently ran MiXCR on the PCR reads; one entry per CDR3 protein. This table has about a million distinct CDR3 sequences, about 29% appearing once. A remark on this clonotype: The antigen remains unidentified.

The CDR3 covers 13 residues. The germline V and J ends were trimmed by 5 bases and 4 bases, with 11 bases remaining between them. Germline CDR1 reads MNHEY; CDR2 reads SMNVEV (reference sequence). This sequence joins TRBV27 and TRBJ1-1, with a tentative D call TRBD1 (6 bases). The receptor was isolated from a boy younger than two who had a stem cell transplant for SCID, so the T cells may come from the graft donor. Sequencing was performed on PBMCs, mostly from graft donor cells, taken 360 days after TCRalphabeta/CD19-depleted stem cell transplant. For the CDR3, the DNA is TGTGCCAGCAGTACACAGGGTGTCACTGAAGCTTTCTTT. This gives the protein CASSTQGVTEAFF.